These 8 T cell receptor beta chains came from one sample sequenced in a study of CD4 T cells in relation to SARS-CoV-2 and coronaviruses. Repertoires were generated with immunoSEQ multiplex PCR, while TCRdb's copy carries only in-frame clones and drops some. The sample has around 20,000 clones, 75% to 85% seen once. Before the COVID-19 pandemic, during about 2010-2018, CD4+ T cells were taken from unexposed donors. Isolation of CD4+ T cells took place after 10 days in culture. Antigens for these TCRs are unknown. The sequencing sample was made of CD4+ T cells from PBMCs, cultured in vitro. Receptors were obtained from a human donor in good health.

The chain uses TRBV24-1 and TRBJ2-3; D is unresolved. Germline V gene lookup returns CDR1 KGHDR and CDR2 SFDVKD. The CDR3 sequence is 14 residues long. Trimming took off 7 bases at V and 1 base at J, with 11 bases between the two ends. The CDR3, as DNA: TGTGCCACCAGAGGCGTCGGAGGCACAGATACGCAGTATTTT. Its translation: CATRGVGGTDTQYF.

J is TRBJ1-2 and V is TRBV20-1, with D perhaps TRBD1 (5 bases). V was cut by 3 bases and J by 1 base, with 9 bases left in between. The CDR3 covers 13 residues. Germline V CDR1 and CDR2: DFQATT, SNEGSKA (reference sequence). Written as DNA, the CDR3 is TGCAGTGCTAGTGGGCAGGGTAACTATGGCTACACCTTC. Its translation is CSASGQGNYGYTF.

The rearrangement links TRBV11-3 to TRBJ1-1, with TRBD1 identical over 9 bases. The V gene's germline CDR1 is SGHNT and CDR2 YENEEA. With V trimmed by 4 bases and J by 7 bases, 4 bases remained unmatched. The CDR3 consists of 13 residues. CDR3 bases: TGTGCCAGCAGCTCGGGACAGGGAGGTGAAGCTTTCTTT. It specifies CASSSGQGGEAFF.

The rearrangement joins TRBV6-5 to TRBJ2-3, with unresolved D. This CDR3 spans 13 amino acids. Germline loops: CDR1 MNHEY, CDR2 SVGAGI. With 7 bases removed from V and 2 bases from J, the gap between germline ends came to 10 bases. The CDR3 DNA reads TGTGCCAGCACCTCGCGGCTCACAGATACGCAGTATTTT. Its protein is CASTSRLTDTQYF.

The chain uses TRBV25-1 and TRBJ1-2; no clear D. Trimming pared 8 bases from V and 8 bases from J, leaving 12 bases between. The CDR3 has 11 amino acids. Germline-derived CDR1 and CDR2 are MGHDK and SYGVNS. The CDR3 here is CASGDLRGYTF. CDR3 DNA sequence: TGTGCCAGCGGAGATCTCCGCGGCTACACCTTC.

The rearrangement joins TRBV7-2 to TRBJ2-3; D remains ambiguous. Trimming stripped 5 bases from V and 6 bases from J, with 12 bases between. Germline V gene lookup returns CDR1 SGHTA and CDR2 FQGNSA. The CDR3 covers 13 residues. CDR3 DNA: TGTGCCAGCAGCCCTCAGAGGATGGATACGCAGTATTTT. Its protein is CASSPQRMDTQYF.

The chain combines TRBV3-1 (or the pseudogene TRBV3-2) with TRBJ2-7; D unresolved. This CDR3 is built from 11 residues. Between the trimmed V and J ends, which lost 6 bases and 3 bases, there was a span of 6 bases. CDR1 and CDR2 from the germline V gene are LGHDT and YNNKEL (reference sequence). DNA of the CDR3: TGTGCCAGCAGTCGCCACTACGAGCAGTACTTC. Amino acids: CASSRHYEQYF.

This chain joins TRBV30 and TRBJ1-1; D call uncertain. V was cut by 2 bases and J by 1 base, with 11 bases left in between. From germline, CDR1 is GTSNPN and CDR2 SVGIG (reference sequence). The CDR3 is 14 amino acids. CDR3 nucleotides: TGTGCCTGGAGTATAACAGCGTCGAACACTGAAGCTTTCTTT. Its translation is CAWSITASNTEAFF.